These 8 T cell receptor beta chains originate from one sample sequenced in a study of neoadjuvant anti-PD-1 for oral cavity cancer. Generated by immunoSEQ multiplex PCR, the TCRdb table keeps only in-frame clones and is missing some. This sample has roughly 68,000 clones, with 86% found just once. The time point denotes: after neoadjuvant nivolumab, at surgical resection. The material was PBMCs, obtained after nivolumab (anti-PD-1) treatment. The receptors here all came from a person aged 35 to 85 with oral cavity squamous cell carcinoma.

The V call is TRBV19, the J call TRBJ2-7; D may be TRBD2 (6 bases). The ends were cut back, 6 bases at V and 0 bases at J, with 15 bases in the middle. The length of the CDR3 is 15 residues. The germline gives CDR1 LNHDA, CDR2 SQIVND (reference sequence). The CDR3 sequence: CASSVEGFSSYEQYF. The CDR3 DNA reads TGTGCCAGTAGCGTGGAGGGTTTTAGCTCCTACGAGCAGTACTTC.

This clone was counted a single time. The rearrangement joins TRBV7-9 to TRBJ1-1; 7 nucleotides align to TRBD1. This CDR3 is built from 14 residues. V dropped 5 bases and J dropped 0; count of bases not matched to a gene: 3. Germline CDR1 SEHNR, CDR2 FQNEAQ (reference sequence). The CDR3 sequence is CASSVTGLNTEAFF. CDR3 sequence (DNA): TGTGCCAGCAGCGTGACAGGGTTGAACACTGAAGCTTTCTTT.

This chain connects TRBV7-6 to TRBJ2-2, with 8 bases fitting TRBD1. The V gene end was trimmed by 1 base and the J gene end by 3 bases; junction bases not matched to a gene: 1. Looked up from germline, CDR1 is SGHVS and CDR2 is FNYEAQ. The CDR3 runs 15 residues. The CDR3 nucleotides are TGTGCCAGCAGCTTAGGACAGGGGCACACCGGGGAGCTGTTTTTT. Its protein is CASSLGQGHTGELFF.

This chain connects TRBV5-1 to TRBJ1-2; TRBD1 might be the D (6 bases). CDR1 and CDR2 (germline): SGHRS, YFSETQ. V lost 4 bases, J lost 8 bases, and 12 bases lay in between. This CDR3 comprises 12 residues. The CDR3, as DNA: TGCGCCAGCAGCCCAGGGGATGGCGGCTACACCTTC. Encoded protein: CASSPGDGGYTF.

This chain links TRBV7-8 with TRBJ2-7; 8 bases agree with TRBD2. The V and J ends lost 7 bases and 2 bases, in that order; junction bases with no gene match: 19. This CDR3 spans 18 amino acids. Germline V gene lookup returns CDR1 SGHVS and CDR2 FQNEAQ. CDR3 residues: CASTTYDSGRGDTYEQYF. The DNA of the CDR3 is TGTGCCAGCACCACTTACGACTCGGGGCGGGGGGACACCTACGAGCAGTACTTC. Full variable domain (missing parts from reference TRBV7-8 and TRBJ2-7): GAGVSQSPRYKVAKRGQDVALRCDPISGHVSLFWYQQALGQGPEFLTYFQNEAQLDKSGLPSDRFFAERPEGSVSTLKIQRTQQEDSAVYLCASTTYDSGRGDTYEQYFGPGTRLTVT.

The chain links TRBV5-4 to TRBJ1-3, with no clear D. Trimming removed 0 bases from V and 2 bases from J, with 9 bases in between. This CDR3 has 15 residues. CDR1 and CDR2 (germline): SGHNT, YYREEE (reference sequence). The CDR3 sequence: CASSLAPLTGNTIYF. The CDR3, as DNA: TGTGCCAGCAGCTTGGCACCATTGACTGGAAACACCATATATTTT.

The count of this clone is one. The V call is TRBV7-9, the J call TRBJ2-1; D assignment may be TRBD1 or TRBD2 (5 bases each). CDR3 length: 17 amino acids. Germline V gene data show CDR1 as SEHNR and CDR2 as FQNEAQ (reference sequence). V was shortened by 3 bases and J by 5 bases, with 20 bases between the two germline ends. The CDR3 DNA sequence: TGTGCCAGCAGCTTGCCCGGTTTTAGGGGAGCCAACAATGAGCAGTTCTTC. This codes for CASSLPGFRGANNEQFF. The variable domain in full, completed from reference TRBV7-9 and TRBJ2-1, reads DTGVSQNPRHKITKRGQNVTFRCDPISEHNRLYWYRQTLGQGPEFLTYFQNEAQLEKSRLLSDRFSAERPKGSFSTLEIQRTEQGDSAMYLCASSLPGFRGANNEQFFGPGTRLTVL.

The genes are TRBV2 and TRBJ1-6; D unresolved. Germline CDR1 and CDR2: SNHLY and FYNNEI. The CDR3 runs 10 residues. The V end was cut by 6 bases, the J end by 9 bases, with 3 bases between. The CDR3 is CASRGSPLHF. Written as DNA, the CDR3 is TGTGCCAGCAGAGGTTCACCCCTCCACTTT. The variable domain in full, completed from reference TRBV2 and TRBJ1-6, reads EPEVTQTPSHQVTQMGQEVILRCVPISNHLYFYWYRQILGQKVEFLVSFYNNEISEKSEIFDDQFSVERPDGSNFTLKIRSTKLEDSAMYFCASRGSPLHFGNGTRLTVT.